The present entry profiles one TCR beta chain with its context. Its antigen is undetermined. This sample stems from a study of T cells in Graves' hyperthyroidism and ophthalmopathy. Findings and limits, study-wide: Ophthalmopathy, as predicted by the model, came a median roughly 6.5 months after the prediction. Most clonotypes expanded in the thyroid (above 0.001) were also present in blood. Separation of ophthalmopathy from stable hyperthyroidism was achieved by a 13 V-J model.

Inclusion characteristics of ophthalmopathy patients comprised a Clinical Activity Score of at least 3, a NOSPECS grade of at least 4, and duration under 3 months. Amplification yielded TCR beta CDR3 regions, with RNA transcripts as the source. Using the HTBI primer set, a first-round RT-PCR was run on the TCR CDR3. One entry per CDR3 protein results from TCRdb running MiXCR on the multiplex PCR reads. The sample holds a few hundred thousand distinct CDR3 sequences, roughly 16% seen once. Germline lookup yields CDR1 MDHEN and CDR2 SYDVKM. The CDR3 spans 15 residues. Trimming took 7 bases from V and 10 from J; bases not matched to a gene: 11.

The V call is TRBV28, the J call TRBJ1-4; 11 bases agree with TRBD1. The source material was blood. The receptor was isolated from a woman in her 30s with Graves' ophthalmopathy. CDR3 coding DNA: TGTGCCAGCAACTCCGGGACAGGGGGTCTTGGAAAACTGTTTTTT. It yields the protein CASNSGTGGLGKLFF.